The 26 T cell receptor beta chains below come from one sample, sequenced in a study of blood T cells in healthy people across ages. Primed by a sample-barcoded 5' primer and a J-beta primer mix, a second PCR proceeded for roughly 7 to 12 cycles. TCRdb independently ran MiXCR on the 5' RACE reads; one entry per CDR3 protein. The table has hundreds of thousands of distinct CDR3 sequences, 25% to 35% seen once. Sequenced input: blood. The receptor source for this set is an elderly woman in good health.

On this clonotype: Since the CDR3 does not end with the conserved phenylalanine or tryptophan, this likely comes from a read error. CDR3 DNA: TGTGCCACCAGCAGTGGGACAAATCAGCCCCAGCATTTG. Translation gives CATSSGTNQPQHL. The chain carries TRBV15 and TRBJ1-5, with D maybe TRBD1 (6 bases). V lost 3 bases and J 4 bases, leaving 7 bases between the germline ends. Germline V lookup: CDR1 LNHNV, CDR2 YYDKDF (reference sequence). The CDR3 is made up of 13 amino acids.

The rearrangement links TRBV6-4 to TRBJ2-1, with 12 positions matching TRBD2. The DNA end is more similar to TRBJ2-7, so the J call may be wrong. This CDR3 has 16 residues. Per the germline V gene, CDR1 is MRHNA and CDR2 is SNTAGT. CDR3 sequence reads: CASSEKLAGGYNEQYF. The CDR3, as DNA: TGTGCCAGCAGTGAGAAACTAGCGGGGGGCTACAATGAGCAGTACTTC.

With respect to this clonotype: An end of the junction does not agree with germline; a read error may underlie this. V is TRBV5-1 and J is TRBJ2-5; TRBD2 is a possible D gene (6 bases). Germline V gene lookup returns CDR1 SGHRS and CDR2 YFSETQ. This CDR3 comprises 15 residues. The CDR3 reads CASSLVPGTGEAQYF. The CDR3 coding sequence is TGCGCCAGCAGCTTGGTTCCAGGGACGGGAGAGGCCCAGTACTTC.

Comment on this clonotype: A much larger clone lies one base from this, so it may be a read error. The gene calls are TRBV20-1 and TRBJ1-1, with 7 nucleotides matching TRBD1. CDR3 length: 13 residues. The germline V gene encodes CDR1 DFQATT and CDR2 SNEGSKA (reference sequence). With 3 bases clipped from V and 4 bases from J, the junction kept 5 bases outside the gene matches. The CDR3 nucleotides read TGCAGTGCTAGCAGGGGGGTTAGCACTGAAGCTTTCTTT. It encodes CSASRGVSTEAFF.

This clonotype has at least ten counts. CDR3 DNA: TGTGCCAGCAGACCGACTAGCGGGGGTCCCAATGAGCAGTTCTTC. It encodes CASRPTSGGPNEQFF. The chain couples TRBV9 to TRBJ2-1, with TRBD2 matching 12 bases. CDR1 is SGDLS and CDR2 is YYNGEE in the germline V gene. This CDR3 spans 15 amino acids. Trimming took 5 bases from V and 6 from J; bases not matched to a gene: 6.

Turning to this clonotype: A much larger clone lies a single base off, so this may be a read error. This rearrangement joins TRBV6-2 or TRBV6-3 to TRBJ1-1, with no clear D. Germline lookup yields CDR1 MNHEY and CDR2 SVGEGT. The CDR3 runs to 13 residues. The V gene lost 5 bases and the J gene lost 8 bases, with 15 bases spanning the gap. The CDR3 protein is CASSVRMADEAFF. CDR3 sequence (DNA): TGTGCCAGCAGTGTACGGATGGCAGACGAAGCTTTCTTT.

There are a few counts of this clonotype. The final CDR3 position lacks the conserved phenylalanine or tryptophan, pointing to a likely read error. The chain links TRBV14 to TRBJ2-5; D not certain. The ends were cut back, 2 bases at V and 4 bases at J, with 11 bases in the middle. Germline V gene data show CDR1 as SGHDN and CDR2 as FVKESK. The CDR3 loop spans 14 amino acids. The CDR3 reads CASSQYVGRETQYY. The CDR3 nucleotides read TGTGCCAGCAGCCAATATGTCGGAAGAGAGACCCAGTACTAC.

This clonotype has a handful of counts. A read error may explain this, as a much larger clone is one base away. V is TRBV7-9 and J is TRBJ2-7, with D possibly matching TRBD2 (6 bases). The CDR3 sequence is 14 residues long. Germline V gives CDR1 SEHNR, CDR2 FQNEAQ (reference sequence). Trimming cost V 4 bases and J 4 bases, with 14 bases left between them. The CDR3 loop reads CASSWRVGRYEQYF. CDR3 bases: TGTGCCAGCAGCTGGAGAGTGGGGAGGTACGAGCAGTACTTC.

The chain employs TRBV25-1 and TRBJ1-1; a weak D match, TRBD1 (5 bases). V lost 2 bases and J lost 3, with 13 bases in between. CDR1 is MGHDK, CDR2 SYGVNS, per germline. The CDR3 has 15 residues. CDR3 in amino acids: CASSEAQGGDTEAFF. In DNA, the CDR3 is TGTGCCAGCAGTGAAGCCCAGGGAGGGGACACTGAAGCTTTCTTT.

J is TRBJ2-7 and V is TRBV20-1; 8 nucleotides line up with TRBD2. Germline V gene lookup returns CDR1 DFQATT and CDR2 SNEGSKA (reference sequence). This CDR3 has 12 amino acids. The V segment lost 3 bases and the J segment 3 bases; nucleotides outside the gene matches: 1. This CDR3 is CSASGRVYEQYF. CDR3 DNA: TGCAGTGCTAGCGGGAGGGTCTACGAGCAGTACTTC.

The table lists this clonotype with many counts. The chain couples TRBV6-5 to TRBJ2-2; 8 bases fit TRBD2. Germline lookup yields CDR1 MNHEY and CDR2 SVGAGI. The CDR3 sequence is 16 residues long. V lost 6 bases to trimming and J lost 1 base; unmatched junction nucleotides: 7. The CDR3 is CASSRLAGGNTGELFF. The CDR3 coding sequence is TGTGCCAGCAGCCGCCTGGCGGGGGGGAACACCGGGGAGCTGTTTTTT.

This clonotype was counted many times. This chain uses TRBV24-1 with TRBJ2-5, with 7 bases matching TRBD2. Germline V lookup: CDR1 KGHDR, CDR2 SFDVKD. CDR3 length: 17 residues. V was pared by 2 bases and J by 5 bases, with 13 bases of the junction left unmatched. DNA of the CDR3: TGTGCCACCAGTGATTGGCTCGGACTAGGAAGCGTCGAGACCCAGTACTTC. Translating gives CATSDWLGLGSVETQYF.

The chain uses TRBV14 and TRBJ2-2; D uncertain. Trimming removed 7 bases from V and 5 bases from J, with 17 bases in between. From germline, CDR1 is SGHDN and CDR2 FVKESK. The CDR3 is 15 residues long. The CDR3 loop reads CASTRTSPGTGELFF. The CDR3 bases are TGTGCCAGCACACGAACATCCCCCGGGACCGGGGAGCTGTTTTTT.

This clonotype was seen more than once but under ten times. This chain connects TRBV6-6 to TRBJ1-4; a weak D match, TRBD1 (5 bases). The CDR3 is 11 amino acids. The V gene's germline CDR1 is MNHNY and CDR2 SVGAGI (reference sequence). V lost 7 bases, J lost 5 bases, and 5 bases lay in between. CDR3 nucleotides: TGTGCCAGCACAGGGAATGAAAAACTGTTTTTT. It yields the protein CASTGNEKLFF.

This clonotype was counted at least ten times. The chain joins TRBV29-1 to TRBJ2-6; 7 bases match TRBD1. The V segment lost 6 bases and the J segment 0 bases; nucleotides outside the gene matches: 11. The CDR3 is made up of 17 amino acids. Germline V gene data show CDR1 as SQVTM and CDR2 as ANQGSEA. The CDR3 DNA sequence: TGCAGCGTCCCTGGGACAGTACAATCCTCTGGGGCCAACGTCCTGACTTTC. Amino acid sequence: CSVPGTVQSSGANVLTF. Full variable domain (remainder filled in from reference TRBV29-1 and TRBJ2-6): SAVISQKPSRDICQRGTSLTIQCQVDSQVTMMFWYRQQPGQSLTLIATANQGSEATYESGFVIDKFPISRPNLTFSTLTVSNMSPEDSSIYLCSVPGTVQSSGANVLTFGAGSRLTVL.

This clonotype was seen a few times. The J gene is TRBJ2-3, the V gene TRBV3-1, with 7 bases identical to TRBD2. The V gene's germline CDR1 is LGHDT and CDR2 YNNKEL (reference sequence). This CDR3 has 20 amino acids. V was clipped by 4 bases and J by 2 bases; unmatched bases: 21. In nucleotides, the CDR3 is TGTGCCAGCAGCCGGGGGGGATACTACAACACCATCCCTTTCACAGATACGCAGTATTTT. It encodes CASSRGGYYNTIPFTDTQYF.

V usage is TRBV20-1 and J usage is TRBJ2-3; D remains unclear. Germline assignment: CDR1 DFQATT and CDR2 SNEGSKA (reference sequence). The CDR3 loop spans 10 amino acids. The V end lost 6 bases, the J end lost 11 bases, and 12 bases lay between the germline ends. The DNA of the CDR3 is TGCAGTGCCGGACCTGAGAAGCAGTATTTT. It is translated as CSAGPEKQYF.

There are many counts of this clonotype. The chain carries TRBV4-2 and TRBJ2-3; TRBD2 agrees at 9 bases. The V segment lost 1 base and the J segment 0 bases; nucleotides outside the gene matches: 5. The CDR3 contains 17 residues. Germline V gene data show CDR1 as LGHNA and CDR2 as YNFKEQ. The CDR3 DNA reads TGTGCCAGCAGCCAAGCGAGGACTAGCGCTAGCACAGATACGCAGTATTTT. The encoded protein is CASSQARTSASTDTQYF.

In this sample, this clonotype turned up many times. One base away lies a much larger clone, so this may be a sequencing read error. This chain links TRBV29-1 with TRBJ2-7, with TRBD2 as a possible D gene (7 bases). CDR3 length equals 14 residues. The V end was cut by 3 bases, the J end by 3 bases, with 15 bases between. Germline V CDR1 and CDR2: SQVTM, ANQGSEA. CDR3 in DNA: TGCAGCGTTGAGGAAGGGGGGGTGGGCTACGAGCAGTACTTC. Protein product: CSVEEGGVGYEQYF.

This clonotype showed up many times. V is TRBV15 and J is TRBJ1-2; 7 bases line up with TRBD1. This CDR3 spans 13 amino acids. Per germline, CDR1 LNHNV and CDR2 YYDKDF (reference sequence). Germline trimming cut 5 bases from V and 5 bases from J; bases unmatched to any gene: 5. The CDR3 protein is CATSQDRAYGYTF. The CDR3 DNA reads TGTGCCACCAGCCAAGACAGGGCGTATGGCTACACCTTC. Full variable domain (rest looked up from reference TRBV15 and TRBJ1-2): DAMVIQNPRYQVTQFGKPVTLSCSQTLNHNVMYWYQQKSSQAPKLLFHYYDKDFNNEADTPDNFQSRRPNTSFCFLDIRSPGLGDTAMYLCATSQDRAYGYTFGSGTRLTVV.

The genes are TRBV7-2 and TRBJ2-7; D gene ambiguous. The V gene's germline CDR1 is SGHTA and CDR2 FQGNSA. The V gene lost 3 bases and the J gene lost 0 bases, with 6 bases spanning the gap. This CDR3 region has 13 residues. The CDR3 reads CASSFAPSYEQYF. The DNA of the CDR3 is TGTGCCAGCAGCTTCGCCCCCTCCTACGAGCAGTACTTC.

This clonotype occurred many times. The J gene is TRBJ1-2, the V gene TRBV6-2 or TRBV6-3; D might be TRBD1 (6 bases). The CDR3 is made up of 14 amino acids. The germline V gene has CDR1 MNHEY and CDR2 SVGEGT. The V end lost 6 bases, the J end lost 7 bases, and 18 bases lay between the germline ends. Written as DNA, the CDR3 is TGTGCCAGCAGCCGCACAGGGATTCAAGGTGGCTACACCTTC. This sequence encodes CASSRTGIQGGYTF.

Details on this clonotype: An end of the junction does not agree with germline; a read error may underlie this. The genes are TRBV10-3 and TRBJ1-1; a weak D match, TRBD1 (5 bases). The CDR3 loop spans 14 amino acids. Germline CDR1 ENHRY, CDR2 SYGVKD. This chain's CDR3 is CPISEGRMNTEAFF. In DNA, the CDR3 is TGTCCCATCAGCGAGGGACGGATGAACACTGAAGCTTTCTTT.

The genes are TRBV20-1 and TRBJ1-2, with D perhaps matching TRBD1 (5 bases). This CDR3 is built from 13 residues. The V gene's germline CDR1 is DFQATT and CDR2 SNEGSKA (reference sequence). The V end was cut by 3 bases, the J end by 8 bases, with 16 bases between. The CDR3 DNA is TGCAGTGCTAGGTCCGGAGGGGCTGGGGGCTACACCTTC. Its translation is CSARSGGAGGYTF.

This clonotype was counted at least ten times. The DNA is omitted, as the CDR3 cannot be located on it reliably, and the CDR3 follows TCRdb's listing. This rearrangement joins TRBV6-4 to TRBJ1-1. The CDR3 is 15 amino acids long, termini counted. The germline V gene encodes CDR1 MRHNA and CDR2 SNTAGT. The CDR3: CASILGKMVNTEAFF.

The chain couples TRBV9 to TRBJ1-1; D is ambiguous. Looked up from germline, CDR1 is SGDLS and CDR2 is YYNGEE. The CDR3 is made up of 17 amino acids. V gave up 3 bases and J gave up 0 bases, with 18 bases separating them. The CDR3 DNA follows: TGTGCCAGCAGCGCCAGCCCGATGGGCCCAATGAACACTGAAGCTTTCTTT. Protein sequence: CASSASPMGPMNTEAFF.